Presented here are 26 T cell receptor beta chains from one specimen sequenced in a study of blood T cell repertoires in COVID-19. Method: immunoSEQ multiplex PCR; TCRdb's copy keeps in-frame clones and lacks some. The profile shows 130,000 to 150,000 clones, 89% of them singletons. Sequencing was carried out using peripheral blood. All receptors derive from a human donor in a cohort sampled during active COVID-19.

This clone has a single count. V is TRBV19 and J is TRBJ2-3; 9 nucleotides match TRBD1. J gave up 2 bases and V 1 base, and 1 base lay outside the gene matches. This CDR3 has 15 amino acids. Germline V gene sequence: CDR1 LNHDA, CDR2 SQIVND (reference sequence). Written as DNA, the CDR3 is TGTGCCAGTAGTATAGGGACAGGGGTCACAGATACGCAGTATTTT. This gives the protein CASSIGTGVTDTQYF.

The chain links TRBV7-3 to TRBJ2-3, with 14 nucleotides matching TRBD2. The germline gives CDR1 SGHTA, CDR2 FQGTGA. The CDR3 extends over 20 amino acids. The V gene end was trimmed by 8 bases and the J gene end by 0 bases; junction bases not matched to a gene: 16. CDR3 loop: CASATSRPGLAGESTDTQYF. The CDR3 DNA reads TGTGCCAGCGCCACTTCCCGCCCGGGACTAGCGGGGGAGAGCACAGATACGCAGTATTTT.

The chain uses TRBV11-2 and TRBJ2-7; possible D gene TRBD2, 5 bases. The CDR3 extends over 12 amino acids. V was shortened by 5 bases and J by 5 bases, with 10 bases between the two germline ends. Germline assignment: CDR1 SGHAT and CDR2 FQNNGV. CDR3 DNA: TGTGCCAGCAGCCGCACTAGGGACGAGCAGTACTTC. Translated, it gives CASSRTRDEQYF.

The DNA for the CDR3 is TGTGCCAGCAGCTTCCCTAGTGGCTACACCTTC. Protein sequence: CASSFPSGYTF. This rearrangement joins TRBV7-9 to TRBJ1-2; D is uncertain. The CDR3 totals 11 residues. Germline V gives CDR1 SEHNR, CDR2 FQNEAQ (reference sequence). Trimming stripped 3 bases from V and 7 bases from J, with 6 bases between.

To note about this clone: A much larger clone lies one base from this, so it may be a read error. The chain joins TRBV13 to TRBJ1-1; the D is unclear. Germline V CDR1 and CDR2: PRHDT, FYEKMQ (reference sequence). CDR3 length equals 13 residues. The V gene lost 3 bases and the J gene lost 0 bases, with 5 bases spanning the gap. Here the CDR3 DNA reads TGTGCCAGCAGCTTGTCCGTGAACACTGAAGCTTTCTTT. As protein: CASSLSVNTEAFF.

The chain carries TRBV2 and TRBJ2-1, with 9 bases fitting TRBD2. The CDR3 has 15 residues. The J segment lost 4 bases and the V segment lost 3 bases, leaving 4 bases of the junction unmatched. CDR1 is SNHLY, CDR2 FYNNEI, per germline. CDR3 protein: CASSERGGHYNEQFF. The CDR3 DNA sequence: TGTGCCAGCAGTGAGCGGGGGGGCCATTACAATGAGCAGTTCTTC.

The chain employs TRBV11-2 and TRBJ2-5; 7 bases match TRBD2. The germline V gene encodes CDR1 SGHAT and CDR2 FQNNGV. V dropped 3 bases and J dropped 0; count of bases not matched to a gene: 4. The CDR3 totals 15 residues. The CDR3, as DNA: TGTGCCAGCAGCTTGGGCGGGAGAGACCAAGAGACCCAGTACTTC. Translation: CASSLGGRDQETQYF.

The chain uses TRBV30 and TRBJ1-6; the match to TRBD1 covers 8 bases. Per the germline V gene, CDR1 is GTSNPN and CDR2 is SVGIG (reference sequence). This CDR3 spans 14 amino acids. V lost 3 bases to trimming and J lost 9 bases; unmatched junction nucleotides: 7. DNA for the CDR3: TGTGCCTGGAGCGGACAGGGAAAAGGTTCACCCCTCCACTTT. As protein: CAWSGQGKGSPLHF.

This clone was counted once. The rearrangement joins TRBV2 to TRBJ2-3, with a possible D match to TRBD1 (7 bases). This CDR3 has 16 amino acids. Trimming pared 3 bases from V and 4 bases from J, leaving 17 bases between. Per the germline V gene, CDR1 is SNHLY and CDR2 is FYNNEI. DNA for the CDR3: TGTGCCAGCAGTGACGTAGGAGGGGGCGATTCAGATACGCAGTATTTT. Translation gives CASSDVGGGDSDTQYF.

CDR3 sequence: CASSLPGVGANVLTF. The DNA of the CDR3 is TGTGCCAGCAGTTTACCAGGGGTTGGGGCCAACGTCCTGACTTTC. The V call is TRBV27, the J call TRBJ2-6, with D possibly matching TRBD1 (6 bases). Looked up from germline, CDR1 is MNHEY and CDR2 is SMNVEV (reference sequence). V lost 2 bases and J 3 bases, leaving 8 bases between the germline ends. This CDR3 comprises 15 residues.

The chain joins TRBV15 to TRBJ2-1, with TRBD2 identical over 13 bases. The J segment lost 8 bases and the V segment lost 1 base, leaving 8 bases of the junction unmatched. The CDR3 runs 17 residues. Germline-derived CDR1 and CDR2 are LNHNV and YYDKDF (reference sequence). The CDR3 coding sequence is TGTGCCACCAGCAGAGCCATCCGGACTAGCGGGAGCGATGAGCAGTTCTTC. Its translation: CATSRAIRTSGSDEQFF.

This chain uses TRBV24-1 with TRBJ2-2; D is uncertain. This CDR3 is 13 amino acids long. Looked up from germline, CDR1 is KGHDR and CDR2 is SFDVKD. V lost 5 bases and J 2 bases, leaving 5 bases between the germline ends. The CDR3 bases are TGTGCCACCAGTGCCGTCAACACCGGGGAGCTGTTTTTT. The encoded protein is CATSAVNTGELFF.

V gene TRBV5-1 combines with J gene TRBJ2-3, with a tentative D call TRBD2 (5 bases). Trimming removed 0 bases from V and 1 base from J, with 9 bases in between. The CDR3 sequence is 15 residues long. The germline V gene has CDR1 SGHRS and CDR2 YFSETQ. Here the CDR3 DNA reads TGCGCCAGCAGCTTGGGGCTAGCCCGCACAGATACGCAGTATTTT. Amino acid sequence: CASSLGLARTDTQYF.

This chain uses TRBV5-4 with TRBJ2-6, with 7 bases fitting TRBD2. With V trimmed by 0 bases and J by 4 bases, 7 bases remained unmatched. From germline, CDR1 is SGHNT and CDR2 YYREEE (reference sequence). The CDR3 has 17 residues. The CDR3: CASSLASGARGANVLTF. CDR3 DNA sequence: TGTGCCAGCAGCTTGGCGAGCGGGGCGAGGGGGGCCAACGTCCTGACTTTC.

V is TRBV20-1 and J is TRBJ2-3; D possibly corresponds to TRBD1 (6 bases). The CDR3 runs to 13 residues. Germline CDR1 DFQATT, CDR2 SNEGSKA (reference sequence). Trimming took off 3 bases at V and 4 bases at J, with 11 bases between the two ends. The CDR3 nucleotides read TGCAGTGCTAGTTGGCGGACAGCAGATACGCAGTATTTT. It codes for CSASWRTADTQYF.

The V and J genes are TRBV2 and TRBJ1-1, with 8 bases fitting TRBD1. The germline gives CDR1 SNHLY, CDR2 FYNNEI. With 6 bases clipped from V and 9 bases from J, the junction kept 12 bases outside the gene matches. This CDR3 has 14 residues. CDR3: CASRLGQGVLQAFF. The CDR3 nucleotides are TGTGCCAGCAGACTAGGACAGGGTGTATTACAAGCTTTCTTT.

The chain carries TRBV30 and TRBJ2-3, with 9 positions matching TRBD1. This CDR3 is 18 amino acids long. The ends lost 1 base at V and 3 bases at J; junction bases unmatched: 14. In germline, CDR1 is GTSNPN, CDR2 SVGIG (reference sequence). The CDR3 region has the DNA TGTGCCTGGAGTGCCCTGGACAGGGGAGGGTCGGAGACAGATACGCAGTATTTT. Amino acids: CAWSALDRGGSETDTQYF.

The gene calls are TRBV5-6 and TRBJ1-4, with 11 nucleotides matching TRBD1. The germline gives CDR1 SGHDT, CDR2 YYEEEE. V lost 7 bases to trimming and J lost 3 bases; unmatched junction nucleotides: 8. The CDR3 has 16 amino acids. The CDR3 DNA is TGTGCCAGCGGTCGGACAGGGGGCCAGGCTAATGAAAAACTGTTTTTT. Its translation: CASGRTGGQANEKLFF.

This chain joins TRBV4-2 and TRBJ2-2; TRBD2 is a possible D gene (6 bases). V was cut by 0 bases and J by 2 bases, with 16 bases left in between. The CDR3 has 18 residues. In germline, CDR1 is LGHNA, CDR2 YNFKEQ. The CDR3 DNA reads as TGTGCCAGCAGCCAAGATTCTGGCGGGGCCTCTAACACCGGGGAGCTGTTTTTT. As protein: CASSQDSGGASNTGELFF.

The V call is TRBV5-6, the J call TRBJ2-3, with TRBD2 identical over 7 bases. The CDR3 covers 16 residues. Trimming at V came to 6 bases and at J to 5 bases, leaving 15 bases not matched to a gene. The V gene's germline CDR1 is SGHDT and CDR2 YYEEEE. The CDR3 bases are TGTGCCAGCATACCTTTAGCGGGCCAACTCGGAGATACGCAGTATTTT. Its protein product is CASIPLAGQLGDTQYF.

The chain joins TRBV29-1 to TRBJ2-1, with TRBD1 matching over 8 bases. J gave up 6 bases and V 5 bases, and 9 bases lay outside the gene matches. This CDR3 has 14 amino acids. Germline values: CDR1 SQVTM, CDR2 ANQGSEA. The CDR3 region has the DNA TGCAGCGTTTCACCAGGACAGGGTATCAATGAGCAGTTCTTC. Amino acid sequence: CSVSPGQGINEQFF.

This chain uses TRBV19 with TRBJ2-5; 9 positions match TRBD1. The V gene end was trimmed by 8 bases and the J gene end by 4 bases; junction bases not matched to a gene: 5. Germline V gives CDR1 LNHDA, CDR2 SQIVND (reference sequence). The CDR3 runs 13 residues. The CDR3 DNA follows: TGTGCCAGTCGTCCGGGACAGGGAGAGACCCAGTACTTC. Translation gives CASRPGQGETQYF. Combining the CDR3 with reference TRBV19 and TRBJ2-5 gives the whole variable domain DGGITQSPKYLFRKEGQNVTLSCEQNLNHDAMYWYRQDPGQGLRLIYYSQIVNDFQKGDIAEGYSVSREKKESFPLTVTSAQKNPTAFYLCASRPGQGETQYFGPGTRLLVL.

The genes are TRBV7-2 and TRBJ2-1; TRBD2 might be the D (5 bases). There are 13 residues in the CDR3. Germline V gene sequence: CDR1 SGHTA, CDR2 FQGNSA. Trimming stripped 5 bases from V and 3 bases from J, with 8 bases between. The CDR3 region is CASSTGLYNEQFF. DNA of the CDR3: TGTGCCAGCAGCACTGGACTCTACAATGAGCAGTTCTTC.

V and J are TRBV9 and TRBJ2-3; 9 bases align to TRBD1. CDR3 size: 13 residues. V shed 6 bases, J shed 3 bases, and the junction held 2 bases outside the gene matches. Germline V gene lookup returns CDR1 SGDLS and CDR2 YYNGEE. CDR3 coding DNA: TGTGCCAGCAACAGGGGGCAGACAGATACGCAGTATTTT. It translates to CASNRGQTDTQYF.

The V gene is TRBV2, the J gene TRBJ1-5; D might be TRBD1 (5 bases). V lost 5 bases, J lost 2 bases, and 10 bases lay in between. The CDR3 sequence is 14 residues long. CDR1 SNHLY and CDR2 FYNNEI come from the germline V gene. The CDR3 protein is CASSLQERNQPQHF. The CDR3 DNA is TGTGCCAGCAGTTTACAGGAGCGCAATCAGCCCCAGCATTTT. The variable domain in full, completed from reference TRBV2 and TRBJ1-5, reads EPEVTQTPSHQVTQMGQEVILRCVPISNHLYFYWYRQILGQKVEFLVSFYNNEISEKSEIFDDQFSVERPDGSNFTLKIRSTKLEDSAMYFCASSLQERNQPQHFGDGTRLSIL.

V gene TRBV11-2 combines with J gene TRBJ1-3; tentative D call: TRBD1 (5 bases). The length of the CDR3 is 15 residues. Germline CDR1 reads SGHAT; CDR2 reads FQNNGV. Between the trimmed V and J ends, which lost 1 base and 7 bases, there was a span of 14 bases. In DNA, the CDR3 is TGTGCCAGCAGCTTAGGTATAGGGGTGACGAACACCATATATTTT. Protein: CASSLGIGVTNTIYF. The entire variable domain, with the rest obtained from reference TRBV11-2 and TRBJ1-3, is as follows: EAGVAQSPRYKIIEKRQSVAFWCNPISGHATLYWYQQILGQGPKLLIQFQNNGVVDDSQLPKDRFSAERLKGVDSTLKIQPAKLEDSAVYLCASSLGIGVTNTIYFGEGSWLTVV.